The 8 T cell receptor beta chains below were found in one sample sequenced in a study of shared clonotypes between healthy human individuals. The repertoire was sequenced with immunoSEQ multiplex PCR; TCRdb's copy has only in-frame clones and lacks some. The sample includes approximately 2,200,000 clones, about 93% of them seen just once. CD8 cells regarded as naive lacked CD45RO, were positively chosen for CCR7, and omitted terminally differentiated effector memory CD45RA+ cells. The specimen sequenced was naive CD8+ T cells from PBMCs. These receptors all come from a young man in good health. Some clones in this sample may be carry-over from other donors' samples.

The rearrangement uses TRBV27 and TRBJ2-7; D is unclear. The CDR3 sequence is 15 residues long. V was cut by 6 bases and J by 0 bases, with 15 bases left in between. Looked up from germline, CDR1 is MNHEY and CDR2 is SMNVEV (reference sequence). The CDR3: CASSQNGLGSYEQYF. CDR3 DNA sequence: TGTGCCAGCAGCCAAAACGGGCTGGGCTCCTACGAGCAGTACTTC.

The chain uses TRBV2 and TRBJ2-2, with D perhaps TRBD2 (6 bases). This CDR3 spans 16 amino acids. The germline V gene has CDR1 SNHLY and CDR2 FYNNEI. Trimming removed 6 bases at V and 3 bases at J, with 17 bases between. In DNA, the CDR3 is TGTGCCAGCAGCGCATCCGGGACTTACTACACCGGGGAGCTGTTTTTT. Translating gives CASSASGTYYTGELFF.

V and J are TRBV7-6 and TRBJ1-5, with D tentatively TRBD1 (5 bases). The CDR3 sequence is 15 residues long. In germline, CDR1 is SGHVS, CDR2 FNYEAQ. V gave up 5 bases and J gave up 2 bases, with 13 bases separating them. The CDR3 protein is CASSHGAGGNQPQHF. DNA for the CDR3: TGTGCCAGCAGCCACGGGGCCGGCGGCAATCAGCCCCAGCATTTT.

V and J are TRBV5-1 and TRBJ2-1; possible D gene TRBD2, 5 bases. This CDR3 region has 17 residues. Germline-derived CDR1 and CDR2 are SGHRS and YFSETQ. V dropped 4 bases and J dropped 2 bases, with 19 bases sitting between them. The CDR3 loop reads CASSPAWGERPYNEQFF. CDR3 coding DNA: TGCGCCAGCAGCCCGGCGTGGGGAGAGCGGCCCTACAATGAGCAGTTCTTC.

The chain employs TRBV11-2 and TRBJ1-4; 9 positions agree with TRBD1. CDR1 and CDR2 from the germline V gene are SGHAT and FQNNGV. The CDR3 length is 15 residues. Germline trimming cut 3 bases from V and 4 bases from J; bases unmatched to any gene: 3. The CDR3 bases are TGTGCCAGCAGCTTTGGGACAGGGCTTAATGAAAAACTGTTTTTT. Protein: CASSFGTGLNEKLFF.

V usage is TRBV4-3 and J usage is TRBJ2-7, with unresolved D. In germline, CDR1 is LGHNA, CDR2 YSLEER. This CDR3 has 14 amino acids. The V end was cut by 4 bases, the J end by 4 bases, with 14 bases between. As DNA, the CDR3 is TGCGCCAGCAGCCCCTCCAGTAGGTTATACGAGCAGTACTTC. As protein: CASSPSSRLYEQYF.

The chain is built from TRBV4-1 and TRBJ1-3, with TRBD1 matching over 7 bases. Germline V gene sequence: CDR1 MGHRA, CDR2 YSYEKL. The CDR3 runs to 16 residues. With 8 bases clipped from V and 0 bases from J, the junction kept 10 bases outside the gene matches. Written as DNA, the CDR3 is TGCGCCAGCCGATCCCCGGGACAGCGCTCTGGAAACACCATATATTTT. Residues: CASRSPGQRSGNTIYF.

V gene TRBV5-4 combines with J gene TRBJ2-5; possibly TRBD1 for D (5 bases). Trimming pared 0 bases from V and 5 bases from J, leaving 11 bases between. Germline loops: CDR1 SGHNT, CDR2 YYREEE (reference sequence). The CDR3 has 14 residues. The CDR3 is CASSLETPGETQYF. The DNA for the CDR3 is TGTGCCAGCAGCTTGGAGACCCCAGGGGAGACCCAGTACTTC.